This is a list of T cell receptor beta chains from one sample in a study of cytomegalovirus exposure and HLA in healthy donors. TCRdb's table, derived via immunoSEQ multiplex PCR, lists solely in-frame clones and lacks some. Found here are 140,000 to 150,000 clones, 76% of them singletons; the top ten hold about 2%. What was sequenced was PBMCs. The receptors here all came from a woman between 40 and 50 years old in good health and CMV-seronegative. The CDR3 runs from the conserved cysteine through the conserved F or W.

TRBV6-1	CASNPDSYQPQHF
TRBV6-1	CATLGLRRDDEKLFF
TRBV19	CASSRGRDTGELFF
TRBV29-1	CSVGDTSGGAVEQYF
TRBV29-1	CSLPRVRAAGCYGYTF
TRBV7-7	CASSRTSGSTGELFF
TRBV7-9	CASSFGQPNEKLFF
TRBV5-4	CASSSQGSYEQFF
TRBV11-3	CASSLEGQSEKLFF
TRBV18	CASSPFDGYSGNTIYF
TRBV15	CATSYEVPGNTIYF
TRBV27	CASSSRDSTEAFF
TRBV5-1	CASSVQGMVETQYF
TRBV7-9	CASSLGIGRIYNEQFF
TRBV5-1	CASSLGRGPSYNSPLHF
TRBV18	CASSPSGGTGGNQPQHF
TRBV18	CASSPAGQANYGYTF
TRBV11-2	CASSLEVAGILKVFF
TRBV7-9	CASSRLTAIYEQYF
TRBV19	CASNPGGMYGYTF
TRBV27	CASSPLDREYNEQFF
TRBV21-1	CARGSPTGAFQETQYF
TRBV15	CATSVGTGRLYEQYF
TRBV2	CASRLGLAGGYTQYF
TRBV7-8	CASSLDGGTTYQETQYF
TRBV6-5	CASSYRGREKLFF
TRBV28	CASSVDRGLLRGANVLTF
TRBV5-1	CASSLEVRGETQYF
TRBV29-1	CSVEDLMGTANEKLFF
TRBV14	CASSQRTGWNEQFF
TRBV2	CASSEAGFQPQHF
TRBV5-6	CASSFTGSGNTIYF
TRBV7-9	CASSPQGSNYGYTF
TRBV5-4	CASSLSPVSTDTQYF
TRBV30	CAWSVWSGGGEQYF
TRBV6-1	CAGRAGPNEKLFF
TRBV29-1	CSVDTGGADGYTF
TRBV19	CASSIAGTGLAEQYF
TRBV5-4	CASSYALGLRSGNTEAFF
TRBV30	CAWNLDPTPEKLFF
TRBV23-1	CAIGDSWGSYEQYF
TRBV7-9	CSSSFSGGEYEQYF
TRBV6-1	CASSEAMGGGGGETQYF
TRBV27	CASSRGTGYGYTF
TRBV6-1	CASSEGLNTVENTIYF
TRBV2	CASTWTETNYGYTF
TRBV7-9	CASSLAGIKREPSYNEQFF
TRBV5-1	CASSLPDSTYEQYF
TRBV19	CASKLTGGLRTEAFF